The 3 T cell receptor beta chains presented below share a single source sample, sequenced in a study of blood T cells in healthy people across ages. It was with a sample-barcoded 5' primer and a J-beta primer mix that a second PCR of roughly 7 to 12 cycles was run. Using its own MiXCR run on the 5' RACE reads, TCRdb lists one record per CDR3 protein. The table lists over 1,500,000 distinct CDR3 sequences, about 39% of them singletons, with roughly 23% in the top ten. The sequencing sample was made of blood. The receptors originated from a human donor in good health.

CDR3 amino acids: CASSEGQASLSVQYF. Written as DNA, the CDR3 is TGTGCCAGCTCGGAAGGACAGGCAAGTCTCTCCGTGCAGTACTTC. The rearrangement links TRBV18 to TRBJ2-4; 7 bases align to TRBD1. Per germline, CDR1 KGHSH and CDR2 LQKENI. The CDR3 sequence is 15 residues long. With 6 bases clipped from V and 13 bases from J, the junction kept 18 bases outside the gene matches. Using reference TRBV18 and TRBJ2-4 for the parts outside the CDR3, the full variable domain is NAGVMQNPRHLVRRRGQEARLRCSPMKGHSHVYWYRQLPEEGLKFMVYLQKENIIDESGMPKERFSAEFPKEGPSILRIQQVVRGDSAAYFCASSEGQASLSVQYFGAGTRLSVL.

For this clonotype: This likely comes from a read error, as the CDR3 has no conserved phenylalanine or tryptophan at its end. In DNA, the CDR3 is TGTGCCAGCAATCAGGGGGATTGGAGTGGCTACACCTGC. Encoded protein: CASNQGDWSGYTC. J is TRBJ1-2 and V is TRBV28; TRBD1 aligns across 7 bases. The CDR3 runs 13 residues. J was trimmed by 7 bases and V by 7 bases; bases with no gene match: 9. Germline V CDR1 and CDR2: MDHEN, SYDVKM.

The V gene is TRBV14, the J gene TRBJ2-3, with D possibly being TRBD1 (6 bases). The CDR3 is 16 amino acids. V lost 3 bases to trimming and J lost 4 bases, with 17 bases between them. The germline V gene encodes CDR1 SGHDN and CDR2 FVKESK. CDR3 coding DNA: TGTGCCAGCAGCCACGTACGCGGCAGGGGCGCAGATACGCAGTATTTT. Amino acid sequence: CASSHVRGRGADTQYF.